This entry concerns a single T cell receptor beta chain. Its target is unknown. The data were obtained in a study of blood T cells in healthy people across ages. Study overall: Template-switching capture recovered about one barcoded beta molecule per two T cells.

Then a second PCR, running roughly 7 to 11 cycles, was carried out with a sample-barcoded 5' primer and a J-beta primer mix. Each CDR3 protein is one row after TCRdb ran MiXCR on the 5' RACE reads. Among roughly 700,000 distinct CDR3 sequences listed, roughly 49% were seen once. General study points: Naive T cell percentage strongly correlated with TCR beta diversity. Compared with aged donors, long-lived donors showed fewer expanded clones, suggesting selection.

V was trimmed by 8 bases and J by 1 base, leaving 12 bases between them. This CDR3 has 14 amino acids. Germline CDR1 reads MDHEN; CDR2 reads SYDVKM. The sequencing input was blood. The TCR comes from an older woman in good health. The chain links TRBV28 to TRBJ2-1; a possible D gene is TRBD2 (6 bases). In nucleotides, the CDR3 is TGTGCCAGCTCCGGGGGTCGTTCCTACAATGAGCAGTTCTTC. The encoded protein is CASSGGRSYNEQFF.